These T cell receptor beta chains were read from a single sample in a study of OX40 agonist ivuxolimab in advanced cancers. The data were produced by immunoSEQ multiplex PCR, yet TCRdb's version contains in-frame clones alone and is incomplete. The sample includes around 63,000 clones, roughly 87% seen only once; the top ten take 1.1%. Sequenced here: CD4+ or CD8+ T cells sorted from blood, sampled in a trial of the OX40 agonist ivuxolimab. The receptors derive from an adult with an advanced solid tumor such as melanoma, head and neck, liver or kidney cancer. The CDR3 runs from the conserved cysteine through the conserved F or W. The order of the fields is V gene, J gene, clone size, D gene, CDR3 DNA, CDR3 protein. A D gene is named only where the DNA matches it firmly. A row's size may be missing; if present it is once, few, many or a size class.

TRBV19	TRBJ2-5	.	.	TGTGCCAGTAGTGTCCGCTGGCAGGGGACCCAAGAGACCCAGTACTTC	CASSVRWQGTQETQYF
TRBV18	TRBJ2-3	.	TRBD2	TGTGCCAGCTCACCGGCGGCGGGGGGGGCAGATACGCAGTATTTT	CASSPAAGGADTQYF
TRBV7-2	TRBJ2-3	.	TRBD2	TGTGCCAGCAGCCCCCGACTAGCGGGGGGCGCAGATACGCAGTATTTT	CASSPRLAGGADTQYF
TRBV14	TRBJ2-5	few	TRBD2	TGTGCCAGCAGCCCTGGACTAGCGGGGGGCCGGTACCAAGAGACCCAGTACTTC	CASSPGLAGGRYQETQYF
TRBV7-2	TRBJ2-2	.	TRBD1	TGTGCCAGCAGCTTAGGAGGGGGCCGAGGTACCGGGGAGCTGTTTTTT	CASSLGGGRGTGELFF
TRBV27	TRBJ1-1	.	.	TGTGCCAGCAGTTCAACCCATTACAGGGCCATGAACACTGAAGCTTTCTTT	CASSSTHYRAMNTEAFF
TRBV5-4	TRBJ1-2	.	.	TGTGCCAGCAGCTTGGGGCAGGACTATGGCTACACCTTC	CASSLGQDYGYTF
TRBV7-8	TRBJ1-2	.	TRBD1	TGTGCCAGCAGCCCCGACAGGGGAACTAACTATGGCTACACCTTC	CASSPDRGTNYGYTF
TRBV7-9	TRBJ2-3	.	TRBD2	TGTGCCAGCAGCCTGCGCAGCGGGGGGGGCACAGATACGCAGTATTTT	CASSLRSGGGTDTQYF
TRBV5-1	TRBJ1-1	.	.	TGCGCCAGCAGCTTAATTGAGGGAAACACTGAAGCTTTCTTT	CASSLIEGNTEAFF
TRBV19	TRBJ2-2	.	.	TGTGCCAGTATTAAAGGTTTGGCGAACACCGGGGAGCTGTTTTTT	CASIKGLANTGELFF
TRBV2	TRBJ1-4	.	TRBD1	TGTGCCAGCAGGACCTTACCAGGGGGCTACAATGAAAAACTGTTTTTT	CASRTLPGGYNEKLFF
TRBV11-1	TRBJ2-1	.	.	TGTGCCAGCAGCTTACAGGGGGGTATTAACAGTGAGCAGTTCTTC	CASSLQGGINSEQFF
TRBV5-6	TRBJ1-5	.	.	TGTGCCAGCAGCTTGGGTGGGTATAGCAATCAGCCCCAGCATTTT	CASSLGGYSNQPQHF
TRBV6-6	TRBJ1-4	.	.	TGTGCCAGCAGTACAGGAACTAATGAAAAACTGTTTTTT	CASSTGTNEKLFF
TRBV5-1	TRBJ1-2	.	.	TGCGCCAGCAGCTTCCGACCTGTTAACTATGGCTACACCTTC	CASSFRPVNYGYTF
TRBV6-6	TRBJ1-2	.	TRBD1	TGTGCCAGCAGTTACTCTGGGACAGGGAGCTATGGCTACACCTTC	CASSYSGTGSYGYTF
TRBV5-8	TRBJ2-3	.	TRBD2	TGTGCCAGCAGCTGGGGCTCACTAGCGGGGGTCGATACGCAGTATTTT	CASSWGSLAGVDTQYF
TRBV5-1	TRBJ1-1	.	.	TGCGCCAGCAGCTTGGTGGGGGGTTTGGACACTGAAGCTTTCTTT	CASSLVGGLDTEAFF
TRBV11-2	TRBJ2-5	.	TRBD2	TGTGCCAGCAGTCTAAGGACTAGCGGGGGGAAAGAGACCCAGTACTTC	CASSLRTSGGKETQYF
TRBV5-4	TRBJ1-4	.	.	TGTGCCAGCAGCTTGGGCAGCCCTACAACTAATGAAAAACTGTTTTTT	CASSLGSPTTNEKLFF
TRBV7-2	TRBJ2-3	.	TRBD2	TGTGCCAGCAGCTTAGGGGGGACTAGCGGGGCGGATACGCAGTATTTT	CASSLGGTSGADTQYF
TRBV18	TRBJ1-4	.	.	TGTGCCAGCTGTGAATATGAGGATGAAAAACTGCTTTTT	CASCEYEDEKLLF
TRBV19	TRBJ1-2	.	TRBD1	TGTGCCAGTAGTACTAAAGGACAGGGGAGCTATGGCTACACCTTC	CASSTKGQGSYGYTF
TRBV6-1	TRBJ1-5	.	.	TGTGCCAGCAGTGAAAGGGAGGGGTTGCCCCAGCATTTT	CASSEREGLPQHF
TRBV6-5	TRBJ2-4	.	TRBD1	TGTGCCAGCACCGACAGGGGGCAGGGAAACATTCAGTACTTC	CASTDRGQGNIQYF